This TCR beta chain was obtained from a study of CD8+ T cells in alopecia areata. This clone was recorded a few times. Extracted RNA was reverse transcribed, and the resulting cDNA served as sequencing template. Libraries were prepared by immunoSEQ multiplex PCR; TCRdb keeps only in-frame clonotypes and omits some of them. This table holds some 82,000 clones, roughly 47% found once. Alopecia areata patients gave lesional scalp punch biopsies and peripheral blood samples. The CDR3 has 14 amino acids. V gave up 2 bases and J gave up 0 bases, with 7 bases separating them. From germline, CDR1 is MNHEY and CDR2 SVGAGI.

The sample was NKG2D-high CD8+ T cells sorted from blood. The clonotype comes from a human donor with alopecia areata. J is TRBJ1-1 and V is TRBV6-5; a weak D match, TRBD1 (5 bases). CDR3 sequence: CASSYGALNTEAFF. DNA of the CDR3: TGTGCCAGCAGTTACGGGGCCCTGAACACTGAAGCTTTCTTT.